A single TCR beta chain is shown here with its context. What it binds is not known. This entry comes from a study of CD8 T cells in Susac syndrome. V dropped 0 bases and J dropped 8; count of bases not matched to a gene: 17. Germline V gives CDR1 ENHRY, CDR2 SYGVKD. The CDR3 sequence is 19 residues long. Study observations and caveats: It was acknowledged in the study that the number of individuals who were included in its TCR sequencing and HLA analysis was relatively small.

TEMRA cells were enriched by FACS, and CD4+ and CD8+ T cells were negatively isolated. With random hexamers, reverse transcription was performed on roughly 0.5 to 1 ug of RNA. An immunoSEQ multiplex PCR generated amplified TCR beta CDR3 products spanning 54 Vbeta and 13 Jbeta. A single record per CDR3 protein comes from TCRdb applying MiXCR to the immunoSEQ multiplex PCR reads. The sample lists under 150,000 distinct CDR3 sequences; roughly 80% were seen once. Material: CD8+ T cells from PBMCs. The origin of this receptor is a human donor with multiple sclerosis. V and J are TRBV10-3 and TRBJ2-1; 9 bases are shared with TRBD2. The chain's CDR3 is CAISESVSGRTLHIDEQFF. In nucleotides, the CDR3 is TGTGCCATCAGTGAGTCGGTTAGCGGGAGAACCCTACATATCGATGAGCAGTTCTTC.